This is a list of T cell receptor beta chains from one sample in a study of T cell responses to AZD1222 COVID-19 vaccine. Using immunoSEQ multiplex PCR, the repertoire was profiled, and TCRdb retains in-frame clones only, with some absent. The table includes tens of thousands of clones, 70% to 90% detected once. The sample was peripheral blood, taken on day 0 of AZD1222 vaccination. The receptor source for this set is an adult in good health. The CDR3 runs from the conserved cysteine through the conserved F or W. The D gene is left open where the match is weak. The size field is filled for only some rows; it gives once, few, many or a size class.

j_gene	v_gene	d_gene	abundance	CDR3nt	CDR3aa
TRBJ1-2	TRBV11-2	NA	NA	TGTGCCAGCAGTTCAATGGCTTTTACCAGGGAGCCCCACACCTTC	CASSSMAFTREPHTF
TRBJ2-1	TRBV5-1	NA	NA	TGCGCCAGCAGCTTGTTTAGAGGCGGCAATGAGCAGTTCTTC	CASSLFRGGNEQFF
TRBJ2-6	TRBV7-3	NA	once	TGTGCCAGCAGCCGCCCGGCGGTTGCTGGGGCCAACGTCCTGACTTTC	CASSRPAVAGANVLTF
TRBJ2-2	TRBV19	NA	NA	TGTGCCAGTAGCCCCGCGGACGTCCCCACCGGGGAGCTGTTTTTT	CASSPADVPTGELFF
TRBJ2-1	TRBV19	TRBD1	NA	TGTGCCAGTAGTACGCTAGACAGGGCTTCCTACAATGAGCAGTTCTTC	CASSTLDRASYNEQFF
TRBJ2-7	TRBV5-4	TRBD2	NA	TGTGCCAGCAGCACGGGGGGGGCGAGAAAGTCCTACGAGCAGTACTTC	CASSTGGARKSYEQYF
TRBJ1-5	TRBV2	TRBD1	NA	TGTGCCAGCAGTGAAAACAGGGGTTCGGGCAATCAGCCCCAGCATTTT	CASSENRGSGNQPQHF
TRBJ2-2	TRBV27	TRBD2	NA	TGTGCCAGCCCTCTACCCCCCCTAGCGGGGGGACACACCGGGGAGCTGTTTTTT	CASPLPPLAGGHTGELFF
TRBJ1-4	TRBV4-2	TRBD1	NA	TGTGCCAGCAGCCAACCTACGACAGGGTCCCATGAAAAACTGTTTTTT	CASSQPTTGSHEKLFF
TRBJ1-6	TRBV9	NA	NA	TGTGCCAGCAGCCCCGGGACCTTGGGGTCACCCCTCCACTTT	CASSPGTLGSPLHF
TRBJ2-7	TRBV15	NA	once	TGTGCCACCAGCAGAGATCTCGGGGGACCGAGATACGAGCAGTACTTC	CATSRDLGGPRYEQYF
TRBJ1-1	TRBV6-6	NA	NA	TGTGCCAGCAGTAACCCCGGGAACACTGAAGCTTTCTTT	CASSNPGNTEAFF
TRBJ2-1	TRBV4-2	NA	NA	TGTGCCAGCAGCCAAGAGGGACGGAACCGAGCTCCGTTCTTC	CASSQEGRNRAPFF
TRBJ1-2	TRBV28	NA	NA	TGTGCCAGCAGTTTATTGGGGGGGGTAACTAACTATGGCTACACCTTC	CASSLLGGVTNYGYTF
TRBJ2-3	TRBV9	NA	NA	TGTGCCAGAGTAGGGGTCTCTAGCACAGATACGCAGTATTTT	CARVGVSSTDTQYF
TRBJ1-5	TRBV10-3	TRBD1	NA	TGTGCCATCTCCGGGACAGCCGTTGAGGGTCAGCCCCAGCATTTT	CAISGTAVEGQPQHF
TRBJ2-5	TRBV7-8	NA	NA	TGTGCCAGCAGCATACCACGGGGACAAACGCCAGAGACCCAGTACTTC	CASSIPRGQTPETQYF
TRBJ1-3	TRBV28	NA	once	TGTGCCAGCAGAATGACAGGCTACTCTGGAAACACCATATATTTT	CASRMTGYSGNTIYF
TRBJ1-5	TRBV6-5	NA	NA	TGTGCGGTCGGACAGCCTAATCAGCCCCAGCATTTT	CAVGQPNQPQHF
TRBJ2-1	TRBV6-1	NA	NA	TGTGCCAGCAGTGAAGCGTGGGTGGGGGATGAGCAGTTCTTC	CASSEAWVGDEQFF
TRBJ1-1	TRBV6-5	NA	few	TGTGCCAGCAGTTTCGGGGGTACTGAAGCTTTCTTT	CASSFGGTEAFF
TRBJ1-1	TRBV28	NA	NA	TGTGCCAGCAGTTCTACAGGGTTAACTGAAGCTTTCTTT	CASSSTGLTEAFF
TRBJ1-4	TRBV4-1	TRBD1	few	TGCGCCAGCAGCCAAGATAACAGGGGGGAAAAACTGTTTTTT	CASSQDNRGEKLFF
TRBJ1-2	TRBV2	TRBD1	NA	TGTGCCAGCAGTGAACGATCGTATAGTGGGACAGGGGACTATGGCTACACCTTC	CASSERSYSGTGDYGYTF
TRBJ1-2	TRBV7-3	NA	NA	TGTGCCAGCAGCGCGAACGGGGGGCAAGACTATGGCTACACCTTC	CASSANGGQDYGYTF
TRBJ1-3	TRBV2	NA	NA	TGTGCCAGCAGTGAAGCGCCCGGGTCTGGAAACACCATATATTTT	CASSEAPGSGNTIYF
TRBJ2-1	TRBV20-1	NA	NA	TGCAGTGCTAGTCCGGGACAGCGGGGTTTCAATGAGCAGTTCTTC	CSASPGQRGFNEQFF
TRBJ1-3	TRBV30	NA	once	TGTGCCTGGAGCAGGACATCCTCCTCTGGAAACACCATATATTTT	CAWSRTSSSGNTIYF
TRBJ2-7	TRBV7-2	NA	NA	TGTGCCAGCAGCTTAGCGCCCGGGGACCCCTACGAGCAGTACTTC	CASSLAPGDPYEQYF
TRBJ1-5	TRBV30	NA	NA	TGTGCCTGGAGCAAGGACAGCAATCAGCCCCAGCATTTT	CAWSKDSNQPQHF
TRBJ2-5	TRBV24-1	NA	NA	TGTGCCACCAGCGGAGGGGGCAGGGAGACCCAGTACTTC	CATSGGGRETQYF